This record looks at one T cell receptor (beta chain) sequence and its context. Its antigen is unknown. These data come from a study of T cell responses to AZD1222 COVID-19 vaccine. Sequencing was performed with immunoSEQ multiplex PCR; in TCRdb, only in-frame clones are kept and a portion is missing. This table has 75,000 to 95,000 clones, approximately 89% appearing once. V dropped 2 bases and J dropped 0 bases, with 8 bases sitting between them. The V gene's germline CDR1 is MNHNY and CDR2 SVGAGI (reference sequence). CDR3 size: 14 residues. Points from the study as a whole: Reportedly, nearly half the spike-specific TCRs target unmutated variant regions. Distributed over spike, vaccine-associated CD4 TCRs predominated at 160-218 and 743-854.

The source material was peripheral blood, sampled on day 0 of MenACWY control vaccination. This receptor was obtained from an adult in good health. The rearrangement uses TRBV6-6 and TRBJ2-7; D is undetermined. The CDR3 spells CASSYVGSSYEQYF. CDR3 sequence (DNA): TGTGCCAGCAGTTACGTCGGCAGCTCCTACGAGCAGTACTTC.